This T cell receptor (beta chain) is from a study of brain T cells in children with intractable seizures. Study-wide points: Pre- and post-surgery blood differed in depth, so pre-surgery absences may be undersampling. Viral specificity was inferred only from CDR3 similarity; HCMV serostatus was unknown.

Of note for this clone: Its cognate antigen is unknown.

The sequenced cases were selected for having the highest brain T cell transcript signatures. Using immunoSEQ multiplex PCR, the repertoire was profiled, and TCRdb retains in-frame clones only, with some absent. The table has about 22,000 clones, roughly 92% seen once. CDR1 and CDR2 from the germline V gene are MGHRA and YSYEKL. J lost 5 bases, V lost 3 bases, and 7 bases had no gene match. CDR3 size: 15 residues. The chain joins TRBV4-1 to TRBJ2-5; 9 bases are shared with TRBD2. The clonotype was recovered from a boy aged 5-17 years with focal cortical dysplasia and intractable seizures. Sample: peripheral blood, taken at surgery. The CDR3 sequence: CASSHRAGGPETQYF. DNA of the CDR3: TGCGCCAGCAGCCACCGGGCGGGGGGGCCTGAGACCCAGTACTTC.